These T cell receptor beta chains were read from a single sample in a study of PD-1 blockade in mismatch repair-deficient tumors. Produced via immunoSEQ multiplex PCR; TCRdb's table is partial and in-frame only. The profile shows tens of thousands of clones, roughly 77% of them singletons. This sample comprised peripheral blood, obtained 4 weeks after starting pembrolizumab. All receptors derive from an adult with mismatch repair-deficient cancer. Both conserved end residues are part of each CDR3. Fields, in order: V gene, J gene, clone size, D gene, CDR3 DNA, CDR3 protein. A D gene is named only where the DNA matches it firmly. A clone size is listed for some rows: how often the clone was seen (once, few, many), or a class if it is expanded.

TRBV11-2,TRBJ2-7,.,TRBD1,TGTGCCAGCAGCTTCGTGGAGGGGACAGGGGGCTACGAGCAGTACTTC,CASSFVEGTGGYEQYF
TRBV6-4,TRBJ2-3,many,TRBD1,TGTGCCAGCAGTGACGGACAGGGGGCAGATACGCAGTATTTT,CASSDGQGADTQYF
TRBV6-1,TRBJ2-3,.,.,TGTGCCAGCAGTGCACGTAGCGGAAAGAGCACAGATACGCAGTATTTT,CASSARSGKSTDTQYF
TRBV7-2,TRBJ2-3,few,TRBD2,TGTGCCAGCAGCCCCCTGACTAGCGGGAGGAGATCGGATACGCAGTATTTT,CASSPLTSGRRSDTQYF
TRBV14,TRBJ2-5,.,TRBD1,TGTGCCAGCAGCCATTGGCAGGGGGCAGAGACCCAGTACTTC,CASSHWQGAETQYF
TRBV5-4,TRBJ2-1,.,TRBD2,TGTGCCAGCAGCCGGGACTACCGGGAGCAGTTCTTC,CASSRDYREQFF
TRBV6-4,TRBJ2-1,.,.,TGTGCCAGCAGTGGCAAAGTCAGCTCTGACCACAATGAGCAGTTCTTC,CASSGKVSSDHNEQFF
TRBV23-1,TRBJ1-1,.,.,TGCGCCAGCAGTCAAGGCAGGGCCTTGAGAGCTTTCTTT,CASSQGRALRAFF
TRBV9,TRBJ2-2,.,.,TGTGCCAGCAGCGTAGGCCTCCCGTCCGGGGAGCTGTTTTTT,CASSVGLPSGELFF
TRBV12-5,TRBJ2-4,.,TRBD2,TGTGCTAGTAGCCGGGAGACGGGGGGAGTTGCCAAAAACATTCAGTACTTC,CASSRETGGVAKNIQYF
TRBV21-1,TRBJ2-7,.,.,TGTGCCCGAGGGATCGGGAGGGGAACCTACGAGCAGTACTTC,CARGIGRGTYEQYF
TRBV2,TRBJ2-5,.,TRBD2,TGTGCCAGCAGTGAGGGACTAGCGGGAGAGACCCAGTACTTC,CASSEGLAGETQYF
TRBV7-9,TRBJ2-3,.,TRBD2,TGTGCCAGCAGCTTTAAGGGGGGACTAGCGGGAGGCCCGGGAACGCAGTATTTT,CASSFKGGLAGGPGTQYF
TRBV14,TRBJ2-1,.,.,TGTGCCAGCAGCCGAGGAGGACCTTCCTCCTACAATGAGCAGTTCTTC,CASSRGGPSSYNEQFF
TRBV9,TRBJ1-5,once,.,TGTGCCAGCAGCCCAACTGGGGCAGGGACTCAGCCCCAGCATTTT,CASSPTGAGTQPQHF
TRBV27,TRBJ1-5,.,.,TGTGCCAGCAGTTTCGGTCGGGATCAGCCCCAGCATTTT,CASSFGRDQPQHF
TRBV14,TRBJ2-1,.,.,TGTGCCAGCAGCCGCCTCCAGCGTTCAAATGAGCAGTTCTTC,CASSRLQRSNEQFF
TRBV4-2,TRBJ1-2,.,.,TGTGCCAGCAGCCAAGATCAGGGGTACGGCTACACCTTC,CASSQDQGYGYTF
TRBV10-3,TRBJ2-7,.,.,TGTGCCATCAGTGAGTCGATCGACCCCGGGGAGCAGTACTTC,CAISESIDPGEQYF
TRBV30,TRBJ2-5,.,.,TGTGCCTGGAGTGTACGAGGGACACCAGAGACCCAGTACTTC,CAWSVRGTPETQYF
TRBV4-1,TRBJ2-7,.,.,TGCGCCAGCAGCCAAGTGTGGGGTGGCGCCTACGAGCAGTACTTC,CASSQVWGGAYEQYF
TRBV18,TRBJ2-3,.,.,TGTGCCAGCTCACCGGGGGGACCCTCCACAGATACGCAGTATTTT,CASSPGGPSTDTQYF